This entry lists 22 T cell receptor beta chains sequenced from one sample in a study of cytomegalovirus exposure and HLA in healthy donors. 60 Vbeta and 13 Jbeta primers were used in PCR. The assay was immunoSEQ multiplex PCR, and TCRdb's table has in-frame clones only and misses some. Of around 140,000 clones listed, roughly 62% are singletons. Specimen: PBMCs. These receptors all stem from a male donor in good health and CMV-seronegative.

For the CDR3, the DNA is TGCGCCAGCAGCTTGGGACAGTATAATGAAAAACTGTTTTTT. Translated, it gives CASSLGQYNEKLFF. This sequence joins TRBV5-1 and TRBJ1-4; possible D gene TRBD1, 5 bases. Trimming pared 0 bases from V and 4 bases from J, leaving 7 bases between. From germline, CDR1 is SGHRS and CDR2 YFSETQ. The CDR3 runs 14 residues.

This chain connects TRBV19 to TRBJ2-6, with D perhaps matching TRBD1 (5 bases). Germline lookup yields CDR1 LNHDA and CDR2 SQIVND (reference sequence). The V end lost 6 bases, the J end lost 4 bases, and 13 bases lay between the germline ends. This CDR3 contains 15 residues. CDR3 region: CASRSGFSGANVLTF. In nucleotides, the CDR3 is TGTGCCAGTAGATCAGGGTTCTCCGGGGCCAACGTCCTGACTTTC.

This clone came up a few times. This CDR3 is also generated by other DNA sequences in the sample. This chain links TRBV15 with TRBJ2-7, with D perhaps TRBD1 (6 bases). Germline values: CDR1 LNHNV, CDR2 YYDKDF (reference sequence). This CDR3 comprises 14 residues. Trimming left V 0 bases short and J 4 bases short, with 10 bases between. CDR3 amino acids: CATSRDRGRYEQYF. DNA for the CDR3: TGTGCCACCAGCAGAGACAGGGGTCGGTACGAGCAGTACTTC.

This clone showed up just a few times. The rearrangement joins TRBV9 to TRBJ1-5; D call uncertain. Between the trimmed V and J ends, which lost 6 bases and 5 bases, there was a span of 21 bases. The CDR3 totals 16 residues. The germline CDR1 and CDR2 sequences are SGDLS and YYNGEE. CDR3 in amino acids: CASTLTPGDPHQPQHF. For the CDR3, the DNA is TGTGCCAGCACCCTGACCCCGGGAGACCCCCATCAGCCCCAGCATTTT.

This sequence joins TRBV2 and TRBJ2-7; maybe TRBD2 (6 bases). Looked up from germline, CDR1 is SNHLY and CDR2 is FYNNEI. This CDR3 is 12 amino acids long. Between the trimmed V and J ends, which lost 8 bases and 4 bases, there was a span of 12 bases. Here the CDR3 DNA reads TGTGCCAGCGGCGGGGCTTTTTACGAGCAGTACTTC. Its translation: CASGGAFYEQYF.

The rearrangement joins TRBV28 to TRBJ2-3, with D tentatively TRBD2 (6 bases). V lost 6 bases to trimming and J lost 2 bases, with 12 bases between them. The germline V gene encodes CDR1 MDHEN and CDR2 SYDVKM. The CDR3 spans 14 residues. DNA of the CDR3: TGTGCCAGCAGACGGGGGACCTTCACAGATACGCAGTATTTT. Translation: CASRRGTFTDTQYF.

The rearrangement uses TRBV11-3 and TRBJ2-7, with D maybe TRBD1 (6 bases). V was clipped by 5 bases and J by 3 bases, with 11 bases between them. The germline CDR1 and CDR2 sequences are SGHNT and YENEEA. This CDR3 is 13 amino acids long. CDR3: CASSQTDSYEQYF. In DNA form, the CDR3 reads TGTGCCAGCAGCCAAACGGACAGCTACGAGCAGTACTTC.

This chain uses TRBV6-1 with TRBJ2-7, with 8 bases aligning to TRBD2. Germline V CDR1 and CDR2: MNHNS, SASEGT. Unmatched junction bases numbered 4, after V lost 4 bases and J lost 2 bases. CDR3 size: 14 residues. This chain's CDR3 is CASSVTSDPYEQYF. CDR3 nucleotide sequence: TGTGCCAGCAGTGTGACTAGCGACCCCTACGAGCAGTACTTC.

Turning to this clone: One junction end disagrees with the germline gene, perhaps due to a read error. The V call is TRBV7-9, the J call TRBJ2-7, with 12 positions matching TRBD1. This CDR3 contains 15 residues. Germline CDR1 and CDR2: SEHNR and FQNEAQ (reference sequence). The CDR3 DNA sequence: TGTTCCAGCAGGCGGGACAGGGGGCCCTCCTACGAGCAGTACTTC. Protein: CSSRRDRGPSYEQYF.

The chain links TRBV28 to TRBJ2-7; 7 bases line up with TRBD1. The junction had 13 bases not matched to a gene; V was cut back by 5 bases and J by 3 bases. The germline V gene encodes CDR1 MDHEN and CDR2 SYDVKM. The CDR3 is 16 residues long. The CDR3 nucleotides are TGTGCCAGCAGTAAATTCGGGGACAGCCGACACTACGAGCAGTACTTC. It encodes CASSKFGDSRHYEQYF.

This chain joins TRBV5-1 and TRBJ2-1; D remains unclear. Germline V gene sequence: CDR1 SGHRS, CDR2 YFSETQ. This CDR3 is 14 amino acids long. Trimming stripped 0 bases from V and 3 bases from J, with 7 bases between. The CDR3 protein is CASSLGLHYNEQFF. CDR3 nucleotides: TGCGCCAGCAGCTTGGGGTTACACTACAATGAGCAGTTCTTC.

The DNA for the CDR3 is TGTGCCAGTAGTGGTCCGCGGGGGCAGCCCCAGCATTTT. It is translated as CASSGPRGQPQHF. J is TRBJ1-5 and V is TRBV19; tentatively, D is TRBD1 (5 bases). The CDR3 length is 13 residues. Trimming took 5 bases from V and 7 from J, leaving 12 bases between them. Germline lookup yields CDR1 LNHDA and CDR2 SQIVND (reference sequence).

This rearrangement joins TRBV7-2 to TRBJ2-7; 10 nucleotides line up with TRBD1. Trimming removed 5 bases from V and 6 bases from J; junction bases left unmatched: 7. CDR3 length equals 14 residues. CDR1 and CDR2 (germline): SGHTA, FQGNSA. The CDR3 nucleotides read TGTGCCAGCAGCGTAACGACAGGGGGCGGCGAGCAGTACTTC. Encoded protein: CASSVTTGGGEQYF.

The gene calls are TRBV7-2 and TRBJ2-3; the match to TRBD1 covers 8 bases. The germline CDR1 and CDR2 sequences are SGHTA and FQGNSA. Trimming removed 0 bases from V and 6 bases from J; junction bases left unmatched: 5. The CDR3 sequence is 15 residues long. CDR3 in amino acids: CASSLAGQDGDTQYF. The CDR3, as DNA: TGTGCCAGCAGCTTAGCGGGACAGGATGGGGATACGCAGTATTTT.

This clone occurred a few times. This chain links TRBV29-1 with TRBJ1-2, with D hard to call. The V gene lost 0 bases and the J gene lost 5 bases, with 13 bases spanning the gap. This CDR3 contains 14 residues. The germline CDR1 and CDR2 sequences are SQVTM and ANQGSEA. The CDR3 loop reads CSVEDWSSRYGYTF. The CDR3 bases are TGCAGCGTTGAAGATTGGAGTTCTCGGTATGGCTACACCTTC.

The CDR3 region has the DNA TGTGCCAGCAGATTGGCACAGACCTACGAGCAGTACTTC. It translates to CASRLAQTYEQYF. The chain carries TRBV27 and TRBJ2-7; D is ambiguous. The V end lost 6 bases, the J end lost 2 bases, and 11 bases lay between the germline ends. Germline CDR1 MNHEY, CDR2 SMNVEV (reference sequence). The CDR3 covers 13 residues.

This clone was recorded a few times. The DNA for the CDR3 is TGTGCCAGCAGTTTTGGCGGGGGGGCCAGGGAGACCCAGTACTTC. Amino acid sequence: CASSFGGGARETQYF. The chain employs TRBV6-6 and TRBJ2-5; 9 bases agree with TRBD2. The CDR3 has 15 residues. CDR1 and CDR2 from the germline V gene are MNHNY and SVGAGI (reference sequence). J gave up 5 bases and V 4 bases, and 8 bases lay outside the gene matches.

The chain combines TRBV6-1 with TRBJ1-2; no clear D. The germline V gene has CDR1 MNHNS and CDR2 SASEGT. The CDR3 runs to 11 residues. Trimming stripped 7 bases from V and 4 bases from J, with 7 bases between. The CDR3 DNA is TGTGCCAGCACTCTTCTCTATGGCTACACCTTC. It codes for CASTLLYGYTF.

This CDR3 reads CASSPYTDTQYF. CDR3 nucleotides: TGTGCCAGCAGCCCCTACACAGATACGCAGTATTTT. The J gene is TRBJ2-3, the V gene TRBV7-3; D gene ambiguous. CDR3 size: 12 residues. The germline V and J ends were trimmed by 5 bases and 2 bases, with 5 bases remaining between them. Germline V gives CDR1 SGHTA, CDR2 FQGTGA.

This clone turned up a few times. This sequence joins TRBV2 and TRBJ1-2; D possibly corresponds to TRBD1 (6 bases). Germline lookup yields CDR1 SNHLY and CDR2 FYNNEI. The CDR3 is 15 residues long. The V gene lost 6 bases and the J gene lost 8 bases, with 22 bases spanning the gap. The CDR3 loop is CASSFAPGGAEGYTF. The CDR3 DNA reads TGTGCCAGCAGCTTTGCTCCCGGGGGGGCGGAAGGCTACACCTTC.

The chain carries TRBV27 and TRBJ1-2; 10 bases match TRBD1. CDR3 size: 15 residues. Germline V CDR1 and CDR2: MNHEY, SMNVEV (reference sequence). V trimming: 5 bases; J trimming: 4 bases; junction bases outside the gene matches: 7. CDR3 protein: CASSVGTGEGYGYTF. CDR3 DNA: TGTGCCAGCAGTGTAGGGACAGGGGAGGGCTATGGCTACACCTTC.

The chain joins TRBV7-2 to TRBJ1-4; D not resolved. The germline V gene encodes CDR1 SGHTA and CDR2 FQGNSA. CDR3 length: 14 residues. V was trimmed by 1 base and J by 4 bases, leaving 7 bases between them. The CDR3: CASSLVTFNEKLFF. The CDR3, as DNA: TGTGCCAGCAGCTTAGTCACATTTAATGAAAAACTGTTTTTT.